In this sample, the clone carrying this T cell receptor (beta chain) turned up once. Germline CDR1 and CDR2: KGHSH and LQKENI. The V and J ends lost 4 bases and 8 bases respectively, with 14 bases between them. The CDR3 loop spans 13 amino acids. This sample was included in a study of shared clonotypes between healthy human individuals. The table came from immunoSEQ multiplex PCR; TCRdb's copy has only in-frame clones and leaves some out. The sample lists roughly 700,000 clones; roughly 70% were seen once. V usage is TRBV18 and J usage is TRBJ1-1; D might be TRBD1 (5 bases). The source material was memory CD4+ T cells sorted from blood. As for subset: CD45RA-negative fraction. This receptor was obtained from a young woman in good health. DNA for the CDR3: TGTGCCAGCTCACTTTTCCAGGACAAAGAAGCTTTCTTT. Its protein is CASSLFQDKEAFF.